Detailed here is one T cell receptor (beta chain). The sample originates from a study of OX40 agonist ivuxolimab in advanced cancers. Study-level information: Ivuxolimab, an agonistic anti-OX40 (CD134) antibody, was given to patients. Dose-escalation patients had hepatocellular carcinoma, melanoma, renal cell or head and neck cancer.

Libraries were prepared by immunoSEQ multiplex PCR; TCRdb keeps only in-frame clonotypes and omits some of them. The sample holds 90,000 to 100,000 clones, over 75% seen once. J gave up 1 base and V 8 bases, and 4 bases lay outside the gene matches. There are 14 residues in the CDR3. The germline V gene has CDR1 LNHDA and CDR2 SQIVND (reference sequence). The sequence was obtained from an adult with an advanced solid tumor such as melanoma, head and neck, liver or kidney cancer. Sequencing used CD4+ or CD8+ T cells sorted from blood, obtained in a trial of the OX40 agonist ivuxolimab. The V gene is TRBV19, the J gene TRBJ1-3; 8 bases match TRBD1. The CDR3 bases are TGTGCCAGTTCTCGGACAGGGTCTGGAAACACCATATATTTT. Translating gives CASSRTGSGNTIYF.